One and the same sample provided the 8 T cell receptor beta chains below, sequenced in a study of OX40 agonist ivuxolimab in advanced cancers. The repertoire was sequenced with immunoSEQ multiplex PCR; TCRdb's copy has only in-frame clones and lacks some. The sample shows 65,000 to 90,000 clones, around 85% of them seen only once. The source was CD4+ or CD8+ T cells sorted from blood, collected in a trial of the OX40 agonist ivuxolimab. The receptor set was obtained from an adult with an advanced solid tumor such as melanoma, head and neck, liver or kidney cancer.

The V and J genes are TRBV7-9 and TRBJ2-5; 9 bases match TRBD1. The CDR3 consists of 15 residues. V lost 5 bases and J lost 5; bases outside the gene matches: 9. CDR1 and CDR2 from the germline V gene are SEHNR and FQNEAQ (reference sequence). The CDR3 spells CASSRDRAGVETQYF. The CDR3 DNA sequence: TGTGCCAGCAGCCGGGACAGGGCCGGGGTGGAGACCCAGTACTTC.

This clone was observed once. This CDR3 reads CASSPTGNYGYTF. The CDR3 coding sequence is TGCGCCAGCAGTCCCACAGGGAACTATGGCTACACCTTC. The V and J genes are TRBV5-1 and TRBJ1-2; perhaps TRBD1 as D (6 bases). The V end lost 5 bases, the J end lost 2 bases, and 10 bases lay between the germline ends. This CDR3 spans 13 amino acids. Looked up from germline, CDR1 is SGHRS and CDR2 is YFSETQ.

This clone was detected a few times. The CDR3 region is CASRLAGVSTDTQYF. CDR3 nucleotides: TGTGCCAGCAGGCTAGCGGGGGTTAGCACAGATACGCAGTATTTT. The rearrangement links TRBV6-1 to TRBJ2-3; 10 bases agree with TRBD2. CDR1 is MNHNS and CDR2 is SASEGT in the germline V gene. With V trimmed by 6 bases and J by 0 bases, 3 bases remained unmatched. CDR3 length: 15 residues.

The V call is TRBV19, the J call TRBJ1-5; D possibly corresponds to TRBD1 (6 bases). Germline loops: CDR1 LNHDA, CDR2 SQIVND (reference sequence). V lost 7 bases to trimming and J lost 7 bases, with 26 bases between them. This CDR3 spans 17 amino acids. CDR3 nucleotide sequence: TGTGCCAGTACCCCCGGGTGGAAGAAGAGGGACAACCAGCCCCAGCATTTT. It specifies CASTPGWKKRDNQPQHF.

The chain has TRBV2 and TRBJ2-1; D could derive from TRBD1 or TRBD2 (5 bases each). Germline assignment: CDR1 SNHLY and CDR2 FYNNEI. CDR3 length: 14 amino acids. Trimming cost V 5 bases and J 5 bases, with 13 bases left between them. The CDR3 region has the DNA TGTGCCAGCAGTTCCCCGGGACGAAACAATGAGCAGTTCTTC. Residues: CASSSPGRNNEQFF.

This sequence joins TRBV7-9 and TRBJ2-7, with unresolved D. CDR1 is SEHNR and CDR2 is FQNEAQ in the germline V gene (reference sequence). CDR3 length: 12 amino acids. The germline V and J ends were trimmed by 4 bases and 1 base, with 5 bases remaining between them. The CDR3 DNA reads TGTGCCAGCAGCTCGTTATCCTACGAGCAGTACTTC. Translated: CASSSLSYEQYF. Looking up the rest from reference TRBV7-9 and TRBJ2-7 gives the full variable domain: DTGVSQNPRHKITKRGQNVTFRCDPISEHNRLYWYRQTLGQGPEFLTYFQNEAQLEKSRLLSDRFSAERPKGSFSTLEIQRTEQGDSAMYLCASSSLSYEQYFGPGTRLTVT.

In this sample, this clone is medium-sized. The V call is TRBV6-5, the J call TRBJ1-2, with TRBD1 as a possible D gene (5 bases). The CDR3 extends over 13 amino acids. Trimming removed 6 bases from V and 2 bases from J, with 10 bases in between. Germline assignment: CDR1 MNHEY and CDR2 SVGAGI. Written as DNA, the CDR3 is TGTGCCAGCAGCCTCGGACACAACTATGGCTACACCTTC. Translating gives CASSLGHNYGYTF.

This clone was seen a single time. The chain uses TRBV9 and TRBJ1-1; the D gene is possibly TRBD1 (5 bases). Germline-derived CDR1 and CDR2 are SGDLS and YYNGEE. V was trimmed by 0 bases and J by 4 bases, leaving 13 bases between them. The CDR3 has 15 residues. The CDR3 is CASSVGGGGRTEAFF. The CDR3 DNA reads as TGTGCCAGCAGCGTAGGGGGCGGCGGGCGCACTGAAGCTTTCTTT.